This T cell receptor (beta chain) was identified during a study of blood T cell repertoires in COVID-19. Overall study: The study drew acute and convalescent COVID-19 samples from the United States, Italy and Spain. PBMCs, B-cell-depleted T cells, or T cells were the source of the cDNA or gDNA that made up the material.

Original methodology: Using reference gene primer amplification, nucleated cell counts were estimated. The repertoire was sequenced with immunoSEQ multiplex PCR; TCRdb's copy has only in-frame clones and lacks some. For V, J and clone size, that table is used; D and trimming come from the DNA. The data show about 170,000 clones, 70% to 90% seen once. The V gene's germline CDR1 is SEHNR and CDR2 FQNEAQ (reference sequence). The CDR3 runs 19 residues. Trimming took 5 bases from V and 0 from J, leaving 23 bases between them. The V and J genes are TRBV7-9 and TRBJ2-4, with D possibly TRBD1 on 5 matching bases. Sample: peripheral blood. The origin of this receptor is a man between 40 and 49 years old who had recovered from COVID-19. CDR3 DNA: TGTGCCAGCAGCCCTCCATTACGTCGACAGAGCCTAGCCAAAAACATTCAGTACTTC. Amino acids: CASSPPLRRQSLAKNIQYF.